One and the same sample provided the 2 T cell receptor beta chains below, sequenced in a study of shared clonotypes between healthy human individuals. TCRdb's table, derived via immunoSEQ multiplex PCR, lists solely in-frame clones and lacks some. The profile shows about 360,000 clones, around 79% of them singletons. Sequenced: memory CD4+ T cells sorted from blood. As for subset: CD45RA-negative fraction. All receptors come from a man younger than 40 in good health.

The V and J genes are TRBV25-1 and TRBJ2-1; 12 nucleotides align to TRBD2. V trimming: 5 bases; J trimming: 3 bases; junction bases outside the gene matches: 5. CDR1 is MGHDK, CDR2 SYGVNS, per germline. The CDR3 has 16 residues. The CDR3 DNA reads TGTGCCAGCAGTCGACTAGCGGGAGATAGCTACAATGAGCAGTTCTTC. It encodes CASSRLAGDSYNEQFF.

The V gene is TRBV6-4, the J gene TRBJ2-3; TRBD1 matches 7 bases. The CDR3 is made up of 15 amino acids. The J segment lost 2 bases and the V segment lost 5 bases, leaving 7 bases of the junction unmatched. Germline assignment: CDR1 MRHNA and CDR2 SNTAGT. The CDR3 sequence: CASSQTGVTTDTQYF. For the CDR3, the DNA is TGTGCCAGCAGTCAAACAGGGGTGACCACAGATACGCAGTATTTT.